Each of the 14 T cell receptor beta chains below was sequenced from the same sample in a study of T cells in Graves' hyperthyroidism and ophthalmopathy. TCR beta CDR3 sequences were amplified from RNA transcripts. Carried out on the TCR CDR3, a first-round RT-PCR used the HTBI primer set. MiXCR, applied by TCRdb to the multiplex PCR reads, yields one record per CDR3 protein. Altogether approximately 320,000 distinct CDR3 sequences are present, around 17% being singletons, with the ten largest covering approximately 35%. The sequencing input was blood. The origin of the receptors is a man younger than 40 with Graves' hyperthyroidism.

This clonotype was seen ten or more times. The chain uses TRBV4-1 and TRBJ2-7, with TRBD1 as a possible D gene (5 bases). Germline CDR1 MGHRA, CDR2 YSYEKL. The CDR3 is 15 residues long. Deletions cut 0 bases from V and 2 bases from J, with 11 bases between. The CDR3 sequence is CASSQETESPYEQYF. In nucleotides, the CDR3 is TGCGCCAGCAGCCAAGAGACAGAGTCTCCCTACGAGCAGTACTTC.

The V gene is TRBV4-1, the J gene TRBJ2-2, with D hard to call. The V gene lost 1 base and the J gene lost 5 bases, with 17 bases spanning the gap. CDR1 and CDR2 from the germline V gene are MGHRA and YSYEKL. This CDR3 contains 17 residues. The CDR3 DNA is TGCGCCAGCAGCCAAGCATCAACTGGGTACGGTACCGGGGAGCTGTTTTTT. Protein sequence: CASSQASTGYGTGELFF.

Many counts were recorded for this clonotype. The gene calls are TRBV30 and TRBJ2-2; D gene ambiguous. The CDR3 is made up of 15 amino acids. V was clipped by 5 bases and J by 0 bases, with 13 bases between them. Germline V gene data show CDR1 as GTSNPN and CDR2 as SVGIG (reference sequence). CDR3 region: CAWLRSGANTGELFF. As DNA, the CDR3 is TGTGCCTGGCTGAGGTCCGGTGCGAACACCGGGGAGCTGTTTTTT.

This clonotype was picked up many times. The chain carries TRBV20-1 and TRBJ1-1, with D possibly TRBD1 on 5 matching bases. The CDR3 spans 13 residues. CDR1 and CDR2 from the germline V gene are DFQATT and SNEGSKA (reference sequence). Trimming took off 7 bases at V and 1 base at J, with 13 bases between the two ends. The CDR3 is CSVKWGGNTEAFF. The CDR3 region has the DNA TGCAGTGTTAAATGGGGGGGGAACACTGAAGCTTTCTTT.

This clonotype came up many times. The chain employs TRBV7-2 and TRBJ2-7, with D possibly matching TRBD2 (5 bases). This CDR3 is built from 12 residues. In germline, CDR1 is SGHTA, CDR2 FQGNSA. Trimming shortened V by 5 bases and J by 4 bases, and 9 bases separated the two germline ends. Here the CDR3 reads CASSPRVYEQYF. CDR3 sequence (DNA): TGTGCCAGCAGCCCGAGGGTGTACGAGCAGTACTTC.

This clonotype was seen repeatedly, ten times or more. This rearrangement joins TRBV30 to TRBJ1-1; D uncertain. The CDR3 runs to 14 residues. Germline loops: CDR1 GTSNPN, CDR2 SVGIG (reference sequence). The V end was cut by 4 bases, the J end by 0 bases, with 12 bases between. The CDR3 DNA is TGTGCCTGGAAAATCCGTATTGTGAACACTGAAGCTTTCTTT. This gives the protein CAWKIRIVNTEAFF. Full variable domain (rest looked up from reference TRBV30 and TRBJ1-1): SQTIHQWPATLVQPVGSPLSLECTVEGTSNPNLYWYRQAAGRGLQLLFYSVGIGQISSEVPQNLSASRPQDRQFILSSKKLLLSDSGFYLCAWKIRIVNTEAFFGQGTRLTVV.

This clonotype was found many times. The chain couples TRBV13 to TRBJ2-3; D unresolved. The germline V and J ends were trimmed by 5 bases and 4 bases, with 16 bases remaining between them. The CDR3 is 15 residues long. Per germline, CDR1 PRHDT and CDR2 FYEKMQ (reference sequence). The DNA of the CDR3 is TGTGCCAGCAGCGAAGGTCGACGACGGGCAGATACGCAGTATTTT. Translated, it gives CASSEGRRRADTQYF. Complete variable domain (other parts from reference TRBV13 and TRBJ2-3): AAGVIQSPRHLIKEKRETATLKCYPIPRHDTVYWYQQGPGQDPQFLISFYEKMQSDKGSIPDRFSAQQFSDYHSELNMSSLELGDSALYFCASSEGRRRADTQYFGPGTRLTVL.

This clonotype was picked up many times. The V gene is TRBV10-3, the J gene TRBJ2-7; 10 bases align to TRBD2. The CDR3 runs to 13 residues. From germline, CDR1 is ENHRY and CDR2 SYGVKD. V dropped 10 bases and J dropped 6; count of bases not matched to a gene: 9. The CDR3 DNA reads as TGTGCCACCCTAGCGGGAGAAACGATCGAGCAGTACTTC. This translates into CATLAGETIEQYF.

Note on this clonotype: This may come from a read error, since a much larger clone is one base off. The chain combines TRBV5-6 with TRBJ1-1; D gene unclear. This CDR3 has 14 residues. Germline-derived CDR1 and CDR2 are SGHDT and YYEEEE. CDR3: CASSLRRTNTEDFF. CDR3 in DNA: TGTGCCAGCAGCTTGCGCCGGACGAACACTGAAGATTTCTTT.

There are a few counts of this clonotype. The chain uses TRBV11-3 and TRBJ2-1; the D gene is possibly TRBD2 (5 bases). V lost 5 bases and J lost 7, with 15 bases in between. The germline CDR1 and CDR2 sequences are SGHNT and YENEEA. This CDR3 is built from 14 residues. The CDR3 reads CASSVSGTGNEQFF. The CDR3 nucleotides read TGTGCCAGCAGCGTCTCTGGTACGGGGAATGAGCAGTTCTTC. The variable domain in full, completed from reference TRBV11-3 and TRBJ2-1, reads EAGVVQSPRYKIIEKKQPVAFWCNPISGHNTLYWYLQNLGQGPELLIRYENEEAVDDSQLPKDRFSAERLKGVDSTLKIQPAELGDSAVYLCASSVSGTGNEQFFGPGTRLTVL.

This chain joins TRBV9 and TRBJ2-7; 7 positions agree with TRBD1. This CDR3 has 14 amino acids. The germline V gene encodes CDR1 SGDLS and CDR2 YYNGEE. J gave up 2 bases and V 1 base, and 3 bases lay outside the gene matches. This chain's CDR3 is CASSVSQGAYEQYF. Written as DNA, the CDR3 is TGTGCCAGCAGCGTATCGCAGGGGGCCTACGAGCAGTACTTC.

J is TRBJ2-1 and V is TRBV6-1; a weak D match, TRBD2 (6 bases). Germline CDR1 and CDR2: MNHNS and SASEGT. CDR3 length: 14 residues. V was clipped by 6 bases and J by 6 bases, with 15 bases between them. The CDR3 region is CASSQGLEGNEQFF. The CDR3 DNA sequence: TGTGCCAGCAGCCAAGGATTGGAGGGCAATGAGCAGTTCTTC.

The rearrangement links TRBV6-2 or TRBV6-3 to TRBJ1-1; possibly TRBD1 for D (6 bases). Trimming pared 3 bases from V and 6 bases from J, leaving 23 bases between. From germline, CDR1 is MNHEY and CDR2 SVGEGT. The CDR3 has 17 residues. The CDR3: CASSYREINRAGAEAFF. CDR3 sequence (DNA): TGTGCCAGCAGTTATAGGGAAATAAACAGGGCGGGCGCTGAAGCTTTCTTT.

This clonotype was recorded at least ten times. CDR3 residues: CASSLSSGSGDEQFF. The CDR3 DNA follows: TGTGCCAGCAGCTTGAGCAGCGGGAGTGGCGATGAGCAGTTCTTC. The chain joins TRBV5-5 to TRBJ2-1; 8 nucleotides line up with TRBD2. V trimming: 1 base; J trimming: 8 bases; junction bases outside the gene matches: 8. The CDR3 loop spans 15 amino acids. Germline V gene sequence: CDR1 SGHKS, CDR2 YYEKEE (reference sequence).